This T cell receptor beta chain derives from a study of CD8 T cells in ankylosing spondylitis. A few counts support this clonotype. The antigen is not known. The CDR3 covers 14 residues. The ends lost 9 bases at V and 0 bases at J; junction bases unmatched: 4. The germline CDR1 and CDR2 sequences are ENHRY and SYGVKD. TCRdb analysed the 5' RACE reads with MiXCR anew, one entry per CDR3 protein. The sample holds approximately 300,000 distinct CDR3 sequences, less than 9.5% seen once. Study outcomes and limitations: The study looked at matched synovial fluid samples from ankylosing spondylitis patients. Disease-linked clones were reported to be significantly enriched there. Seven to nine highly homologous variants formed a TCR beta motif that appeared characteristic of ankylosing spondylitis blood. Before this, some motif variants had been reported in reactive arthritis synovial fluid and blood.

The chain joins TRBV10-3 to TRBJ1-1, with TRBD1 identical over 10 bases. The sequencing input was blood, either unsorted or a sorted T cell fraction (not recorded which). This TCR was sampled from a male donor with ankylosing spondylitis. DNA for the CDR3: TGTGCCATAGGACAGGGGGTAATGAACACTGAAGCTTTCTTT. It specifies CAIGQGVMNTEAFF.